This record looks at one TCR beta chain sequence and its context. The record originates from a study of OX40 agonist ivuxolimab in advanced cancers. The overall study: Anti-PD-1, anti-PD-L1 or anti-CTLA-4 therapy given earlier was allowed, and over 35% had some.

The V gene's germline CDR1 is SGHNT and CDR2 YYREEE (reference sequence). The V end lost 4 bases, the J end lost 3 bases, and 13 bases lay between the germline ends. The length of the CDR3 is 14 residues. TCRdb's table, derived via immunoSEQ multiplex PCR, lists solely in-frame clones and lacks some. The sample lists tens of thousands of clones, about 91% occurring once. Anyone with autoimmune disease history or systemic immunosuppression was excluded. This sequence joins TRBV5-4 and TRBJ1-1, with D maybe TRBD1 (5 bases). The sample was CD4+ or CD8+ T cells sorted from blood, taken in a trial of the OX40 agonist ivuxolimab. The receptor was derived from an adult with an advanced solid tumor such as melanoma, head and neck, liver or kidney cancer. The DNA for the CDR3 is TGTGCCAGCAGCCGCCTTGGGGGATACACTGAAGCTTTCTTT. The encoded protein is CASSRLGGYTEAFF.